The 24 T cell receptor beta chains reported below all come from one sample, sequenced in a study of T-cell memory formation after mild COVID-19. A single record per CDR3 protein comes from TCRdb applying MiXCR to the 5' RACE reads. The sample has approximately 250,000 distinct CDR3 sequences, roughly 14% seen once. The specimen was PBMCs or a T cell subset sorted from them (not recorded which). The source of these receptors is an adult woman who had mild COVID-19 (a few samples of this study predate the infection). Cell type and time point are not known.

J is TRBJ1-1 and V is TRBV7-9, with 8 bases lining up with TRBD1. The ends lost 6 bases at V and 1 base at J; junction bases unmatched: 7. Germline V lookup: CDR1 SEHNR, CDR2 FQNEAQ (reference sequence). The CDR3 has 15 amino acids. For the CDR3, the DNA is TGTGCCAGCAGACGTACGGGACAGGCGAACACTGAAGCTTTCTTT. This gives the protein CASRRTGQANTEAFF.

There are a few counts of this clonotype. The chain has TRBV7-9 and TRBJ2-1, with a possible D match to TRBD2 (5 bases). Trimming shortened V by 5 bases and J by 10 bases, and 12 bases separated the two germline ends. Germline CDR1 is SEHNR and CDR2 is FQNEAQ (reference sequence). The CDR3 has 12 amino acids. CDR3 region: CASSASGYEQFF. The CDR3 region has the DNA TGTGCCAGCAGCGCATCGGGGTACGAGCAGTTCTTC.

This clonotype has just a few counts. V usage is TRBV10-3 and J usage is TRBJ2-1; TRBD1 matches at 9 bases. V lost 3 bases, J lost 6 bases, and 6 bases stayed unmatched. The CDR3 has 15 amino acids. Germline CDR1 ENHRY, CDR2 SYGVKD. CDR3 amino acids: CAISEGTGFSNEQFF. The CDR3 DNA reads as TGTGCCATCAGTGAAGGGACAGGGTTCTCCAATGAGCAGTTCTTC.

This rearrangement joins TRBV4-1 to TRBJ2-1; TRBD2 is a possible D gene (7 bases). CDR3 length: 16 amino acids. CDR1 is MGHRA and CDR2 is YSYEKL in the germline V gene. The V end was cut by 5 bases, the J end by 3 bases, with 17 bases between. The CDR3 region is CASSSDWGGLYNEQFF. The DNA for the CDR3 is TGCGCCAGCAGCTCAGACTGGGGGGGCCTCTACAATGAGCAGTTCTTC.

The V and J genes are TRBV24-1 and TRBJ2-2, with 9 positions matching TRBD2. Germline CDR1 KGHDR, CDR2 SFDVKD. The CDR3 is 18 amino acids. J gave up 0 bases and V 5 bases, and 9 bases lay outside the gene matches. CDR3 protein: CATSARPGLATNTGELFF. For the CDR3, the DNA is TGTGCCACCAGTGCCCGACCGGGACTAGCAACGAACACCGGGGAGCTGTTTTTT.

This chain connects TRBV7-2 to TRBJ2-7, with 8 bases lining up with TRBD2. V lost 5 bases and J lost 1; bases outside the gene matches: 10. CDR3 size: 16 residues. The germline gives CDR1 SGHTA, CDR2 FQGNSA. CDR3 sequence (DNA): TGTGCCAGCAGCCCAATGAGGGCTAGCGGGTCCTACGAGCAGTACTTC. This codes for CASSPMRASGSYEQYF.

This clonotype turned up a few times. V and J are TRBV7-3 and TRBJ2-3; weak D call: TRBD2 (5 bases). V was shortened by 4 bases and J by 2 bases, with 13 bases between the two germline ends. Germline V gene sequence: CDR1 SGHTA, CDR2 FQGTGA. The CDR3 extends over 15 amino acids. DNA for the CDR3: TGTGCCAGCAGCTACGACGCGCGGGCCACAGATACGCAGTATTTT. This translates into CASSYDARATDTQYF.

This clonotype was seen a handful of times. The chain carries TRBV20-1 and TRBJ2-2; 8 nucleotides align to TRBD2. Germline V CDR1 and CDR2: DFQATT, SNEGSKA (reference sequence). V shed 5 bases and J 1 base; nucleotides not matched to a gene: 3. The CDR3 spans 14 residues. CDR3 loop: CSAGSGGNTGELFF. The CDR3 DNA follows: TGCAGTGCTGGGAGCGGGGGGAACACCGGGGAGCTGTTTTTT.

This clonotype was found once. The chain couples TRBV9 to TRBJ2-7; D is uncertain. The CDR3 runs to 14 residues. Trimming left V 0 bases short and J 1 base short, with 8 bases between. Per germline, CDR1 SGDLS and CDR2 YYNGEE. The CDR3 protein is CASSVGPESYEQYF. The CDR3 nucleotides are TGTGCCAGCAGCGTAGGCCCTGAATCCTACGAGCAGTACTTC. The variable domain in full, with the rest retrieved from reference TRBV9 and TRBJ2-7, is DSGVTQTPKHLITATGQRVTLRCSPRSGDLSVYWYQQSLDQGLQFLIQYYNGEERAKGNILERFSAQQFPDLHSELNLSSLELGDSALYFCASSVGPESYEQYFGPGTRLTVT.

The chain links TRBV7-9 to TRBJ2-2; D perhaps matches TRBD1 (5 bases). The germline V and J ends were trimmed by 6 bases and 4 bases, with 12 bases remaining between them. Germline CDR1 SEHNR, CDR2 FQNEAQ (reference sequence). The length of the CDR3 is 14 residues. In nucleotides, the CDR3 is TGTGCCAGCAGACGTGACAGCCCCACCGGGGAGCTGTTTTTT. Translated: CASRRDSPTGELFF.

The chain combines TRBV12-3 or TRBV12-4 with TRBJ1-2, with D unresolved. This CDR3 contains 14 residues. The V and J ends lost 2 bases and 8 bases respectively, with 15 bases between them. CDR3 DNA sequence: TGTGCCAGCAGTTTAAGGCCAACAAGAGGAGGCTACACCTTC. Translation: CASSLRPTRGGYTF.

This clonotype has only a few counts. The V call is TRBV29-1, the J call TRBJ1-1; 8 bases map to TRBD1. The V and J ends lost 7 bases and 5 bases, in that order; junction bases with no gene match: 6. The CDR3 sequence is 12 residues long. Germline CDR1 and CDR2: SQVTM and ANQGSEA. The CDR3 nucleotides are TGCAGCGCCCGGACAGGGCTTACTGAAGCTTTCTTT. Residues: CSARTGLTEAFF.

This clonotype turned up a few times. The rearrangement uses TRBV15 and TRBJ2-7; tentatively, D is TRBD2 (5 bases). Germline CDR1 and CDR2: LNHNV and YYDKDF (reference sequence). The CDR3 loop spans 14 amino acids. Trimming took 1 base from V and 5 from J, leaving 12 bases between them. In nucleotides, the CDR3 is TGTGCCACCAGCAGAGGTCCCCCGGGAAACGAGCAGTACTTC. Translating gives CATSRGPPGNEQYF.

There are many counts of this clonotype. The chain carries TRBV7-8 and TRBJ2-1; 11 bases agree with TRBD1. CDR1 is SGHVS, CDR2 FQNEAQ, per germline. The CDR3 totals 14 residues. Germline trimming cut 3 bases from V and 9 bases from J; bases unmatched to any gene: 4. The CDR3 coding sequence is TGTGCCAGCAGCTTCCGGGACAGGGGGGGTGAGCAGTTCTTC. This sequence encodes CASSFRDRGGEQFF.

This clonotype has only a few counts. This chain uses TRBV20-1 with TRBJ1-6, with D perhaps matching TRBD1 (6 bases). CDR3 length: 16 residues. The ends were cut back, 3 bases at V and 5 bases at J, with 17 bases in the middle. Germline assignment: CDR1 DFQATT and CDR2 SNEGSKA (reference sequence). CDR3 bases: TGCAGTGCTAGGGAGGACGAACAGGGAAATAATTCACCCCTCCACTTT. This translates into CSAREDEQGNNSPLHF.

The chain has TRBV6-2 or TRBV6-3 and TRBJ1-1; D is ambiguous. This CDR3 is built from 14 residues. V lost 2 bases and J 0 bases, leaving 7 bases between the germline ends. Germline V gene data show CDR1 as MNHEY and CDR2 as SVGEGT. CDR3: CASSYNQVNTEAFF. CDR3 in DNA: TGTGCCAGCAGTTACAATCAGGTGAACACTGAAGCTTTCTTT.

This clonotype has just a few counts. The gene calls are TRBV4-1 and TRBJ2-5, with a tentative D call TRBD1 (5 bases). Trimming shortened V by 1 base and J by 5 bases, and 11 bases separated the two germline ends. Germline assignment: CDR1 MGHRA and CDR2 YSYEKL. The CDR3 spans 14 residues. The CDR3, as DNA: TGCGCCAGCAGCCAAGGCCAGGGTATGGAGACCCAGTACTTC. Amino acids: CASSQGQGMETQYF.

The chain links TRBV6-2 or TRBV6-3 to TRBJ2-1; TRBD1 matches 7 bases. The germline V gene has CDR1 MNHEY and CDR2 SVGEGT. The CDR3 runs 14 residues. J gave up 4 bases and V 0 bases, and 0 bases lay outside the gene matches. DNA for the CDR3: TGTGCCAGCAGTTACTCGGACAGGTACAATGAGCAGTTCTTC. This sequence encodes CASSYSDRYNEQFF.

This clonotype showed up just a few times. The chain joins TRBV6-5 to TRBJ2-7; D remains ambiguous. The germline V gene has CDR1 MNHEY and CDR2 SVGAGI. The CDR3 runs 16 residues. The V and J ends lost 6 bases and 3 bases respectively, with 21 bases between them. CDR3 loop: CASRKSYSEPNYEQYF. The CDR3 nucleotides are TGTGCCAGCAGAAAATCATACTCGGAACCTAACTACGAGCAGTACTTC.

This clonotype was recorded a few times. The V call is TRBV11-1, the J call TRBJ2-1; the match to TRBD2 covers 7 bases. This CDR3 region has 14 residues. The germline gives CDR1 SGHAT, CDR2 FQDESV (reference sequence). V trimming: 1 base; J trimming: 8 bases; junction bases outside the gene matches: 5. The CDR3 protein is CASSLGTRSDEQFF. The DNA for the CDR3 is TGTGCCAGCAGCTTAGGGACTAGATCGGATGAGCAGTTCTTC.

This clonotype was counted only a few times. CDR3 amino acids: CSVTRDGLQETQYF. Written as DNA, the CDR3 is TGCAGCGTCACTCGGGACGGTCTCCAAGAGACCCAGTACTTC. The J gene is TRBJ2-5, the V gene TRBV29-1; the D gene could be TRBD1 or TRBD2 (5 bases each). The CDR3 sequence is 14 residues long. V was clipped by 6 bases and J by 1 base, with 15 bases between them. CDR1 and CDR2 (germline): SQVTM, ANQGSEA.

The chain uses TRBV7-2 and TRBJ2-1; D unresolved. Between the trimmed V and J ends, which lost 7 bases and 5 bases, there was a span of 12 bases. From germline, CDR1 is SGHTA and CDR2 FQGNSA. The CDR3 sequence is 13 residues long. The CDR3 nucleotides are TGTGCCAGCAAGTCGGCCTCACACAATGAGCAGTTCTTC. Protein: CASKSASHNEQFF.

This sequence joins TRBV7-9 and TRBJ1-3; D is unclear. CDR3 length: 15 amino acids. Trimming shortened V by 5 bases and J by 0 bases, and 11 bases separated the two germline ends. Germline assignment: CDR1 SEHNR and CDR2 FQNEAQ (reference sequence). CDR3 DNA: TGTGCCAGCAGCCACCAGCCTCACTCTGGAAACACCATATATTTT. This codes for CASSHQPHSGNTIYF.

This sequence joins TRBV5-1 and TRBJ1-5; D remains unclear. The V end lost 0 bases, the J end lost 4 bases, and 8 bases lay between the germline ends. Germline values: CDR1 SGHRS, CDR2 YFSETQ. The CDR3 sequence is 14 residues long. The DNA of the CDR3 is TGCGCCAGCAGCTTGGAGGACGGAAATCAGCCCCAGCATTTT. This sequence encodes CASSLEDGNQPQHF.